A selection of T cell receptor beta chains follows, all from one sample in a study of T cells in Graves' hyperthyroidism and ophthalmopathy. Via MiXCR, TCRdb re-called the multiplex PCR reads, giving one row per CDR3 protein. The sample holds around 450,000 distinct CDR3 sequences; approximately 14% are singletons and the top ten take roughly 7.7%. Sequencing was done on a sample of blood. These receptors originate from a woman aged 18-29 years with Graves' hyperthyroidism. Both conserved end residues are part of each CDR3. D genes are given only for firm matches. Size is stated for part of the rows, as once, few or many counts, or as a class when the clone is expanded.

DNA: TGTGCCACCAGTGATACCCTAAGAGGGAATGAGCAGTTCTTC
CDR3: CATSDTLRGNEQFF
size: many
D: NA
J: TRBJ2-1
V: TRBV24-1

DNA: TGTGCCAGCAGTGAAGGGAGTCACAGGGCCACCGGGTCCATCATGGCCAATGAGCAGTTCTTC
CDR3: CASSEGSHRATGSIMANEQFF
size: few
D: NA
J: TRBJ2-1
V: TRBV2

DNA: TGTGCCAGCAGTGATTTACATGGAAACACCATATATTTT
CDR3: CASSDLHGNTIYF
size: NA
D: NA
J: TRBJ1-3
V: TRBV6-1

DNA: TGTGCCTTCCAGGCCAGGGTATGGTATGGCTACACCTTC
CDR3: CAFQARVWYGYTF
size: many
D: NA
J: TRBJ1-2
V: TRBV2

DNA: TGTGCCAGCAGTGGGGGGCCGACCCAGCCCCAGCATTTT
CDR3: CASSGGPTQPQHF
size: few
D: NA
J: TRBJ1-5
V: TRBV6-2/TRBV6-3

DNA: TGTGCCAGCAGGGGGGGGGGAGGACGGAACTATGGCTACACCTTC
CDR3: CASRGGGGRNYGYTF
size: many
D: NA
J: TRBJ1-2
V: TRBV7-2

DNA: TGTGCCACCAGTGGGGTCAGGCCGAACACCGGGGAGCTGTTTTTT
CDR3: CATSGVRPNTGELFF
size: many
D: NA
J: TRBJ2-2
V: TRBV24-1

DNA: TGCGCCAGCAGCTTGATCAGCGGGAGCTCCTACAATGAGCAGTTCTTC
CDR3: CASSLISGSSYNEQFF
size: few
D: TRBD2
J: TRBJ2-1
V: TRBV5-1

DNA: TGCGCCAGCAGCTTGGAAGGGACCCACTCCTACGAGCAGTACTTC
CDR3: CASSLEGTHSYEQYF
size: many
D: NA
J: TRBJ2-7
V: TRBV5-1

DNA: TGTGCCAGCAGTCCGGCGGGGACAGGGGGCTTGTATGGCTACACCTTC
CDR3: CASSPAGTGGLYGYTF
size: many
D: TRBD1
J: TRBJ1-2
V: TRBV27

DNA: TGTGCCAGCAGCTCTTTAGCGGGGGGATACGAGCAGTACTTC
CDR3: CASSSLAGGYEQYF
size: many
D: TRBD2
J: TRBJ2-7
V: TRBV11-2

DNA: TGTGCCAGCAGCGAGGGACTAGCACGGGAACAGTACTTC
CDR3: CASSEGLAREQYF
size: many
D: TRBD2
J: TRBJ2-7
V: TRBV2

DNA: TGTGCCAGCAGTTACACAACAGGGGTTTCACCCCTCCACTTT
CDR3: CASSYTTGVSPLHF
size: many
D: TRBD1
J: TRBJ1-6
V: TRBV6-6

DNA: TGTGCCAGCTCACTTGACGGGCCTTACACTGAAGCTTTCTTT
CDR3: CASSLDGPYTEAFF
size: many
D: NA
J: TRBJ1-1
V: TRBV18

DNA: TGCAGTGCTAGAGATGGCAGGGCCGGCTACACCTTC
CDR3: CSARDGRAGYTF
size: many
D: NA
J: TRBJ1-2
V: TRBV20-1

DNA: TGTGCCAGCAGCTTGGGTGGGTCAGGGGCCCTCCACTTT
CDR3: CASSLGGSGALHF
size: few
D: NA
J: TRBJ1-6
V: TRBV5-8

DNA: TGTGCCAGCAGTATTACTCCGGGACAGCGATACGAGCAGTACTTC
CDR3: CASSITPGQRYEQYF
size: many
D: TRBD1
J: TRBJ2-7
V: TRBV6-1

DNA: TGTGCCAGCAGGGCCCGGGGACAGGGGGCGCCCACTAATGAAAAACTGTTTTTT
CDR3: CASRARGQGAPTNEKLFF
size: many
D: TRBD1
J: TRBJ1-4
V: TRBV6-1

DNA: TGTGCCATTACGGGACAGCCCTTCTACGAGCAGTACTTC
CDR3: CAITGQPFYEQYF
size: many
D: TRBD1
J: TRBJ2-7
V: TRBV7-9

DNA: TGTGCCAGCAGTTTATATTGGCAGGCAACCGGGGAGCTGTTTTTT
CDR3: CASSLYWQATGELFF
size: many
D: NA
J: TRBJ2-2
V: TRBV28

DNA: TGTGCCAGCAGCCCAGGTCCAGGCAGAAATGAAAAACTGTTTTTT
CDR3: CASSPGPGRNEKLFF
size: NA
D: NA
J: TRBJ1-4
V: TRBV5-6

DNA: TGTGCCAGCAGAACGGGGACTAGCAGAACTGGGGCCAACGTCCTGACTTTC
CDR3: CASRTGTSRTGANVLTF
size: few
D: TRBD2
J: TRBJ2-6
V: TRBV2

DNA: TGCGCCAGCAGCCCTGAGACTAGCGGGGCTAGCACAGATACGCAGTATTTT
CDR3: CASSPETSGASTDTQYF
size: few
D: TRBD2
J: TRBJ2-3
V: TRBV4-1

DNA: TGTGCCAGCACCATGGGGGACTATGGCTACACCTTC
CDR3: CASTMGDYGYTF
size: few
D: NA
J: TRBJ1-2
V: TRBV28

DNA: TGTGCCAGCAGCTTAGACTTAATGGACAGGGCGAACACCGGGGAGCTGTTTTTT
CDR3: CASSLDLMDRANTGELFF
size: many
D: TRBD1
J: TRBJ2-2
V: TRBV11-2

DNA: TGTGCCAGCAGGAGTATATACGAGCAGTACTTC
CDR3: CASRSIYEQYF
size: many
D: NA
J: TRBJ2-7
V: TRBV2

DNA: TGTGCCAGCAGCCTCGACGTAACCAATGAGCAGTTCTTC
CDR3: CASSLDVTNEQFF
size: many
D: NA
J: TRBJ2-1
V: TRBV9

DNA: TGTGCCAGCAACCGACAGGGCCACAATGAGCAGTTCTTC
CDR3: CASNRQGHNEQFF
size: many
D: TRBD1
J: TRBJ2-1
V: TRBV9

DNA: TGTGCCAGCAGTCCGGGGCCGGGGACTGAAGCTTTCTTT
CDR3: CASSPGPGTEAFF
size: many
D: NA
J: TRBJ1-1
V: TRBV2

DNA: TGTGCCTGGAGTGTATTGGGAGATACGCAGTATTTT
CDR3: CAWSVLGDTQYF
size: NA
D: NA
J: TRBJ2-3
V: TRBV30

DNA: TGTGCCAGTGCTGTGACAGCAAGGCAGGAGACCCAGTACTTC
CDR3: CASAVTARQETQYF
size: many
D: NA
J: TRBJ2-5
V: TRBV28

DNA: TGTGCTAGTGGGACCGGGACTAGCGGTGGTACGCAGTATTTT
CDR3: CASGTGTSGGTQYF
size: many
D: TRBD2
J: TRBJ2-3
V: TRBV12-5

DNA: TGCGCCAGCAGCTGGGGGGACGGCTATGAAAAACTGTTTTTT
CDR3: CASSWGDGYEKLFF
size: few
D: NA
J: TRBJ1-4
V: TRBV5-1

DNA: TGTGCCAGCAGCCGGAACACGGAAGATACGCAGTATTTT
CDR3: CASSRNTEDTQYF
size: many
D: NA
J: TRBJ2-3
V: TRBV7-8

DNA: TGTGCCAGCAGCACCCGGACTAGCGGGGGGCCAATCTACGAGCAGTACTTC
CDR3: CASSTRTSGGPIYEQYF
size: many
D: TRBD2
J: TRBJ2-7
V: TRBV11-2

DNA: TGTGCCAGCAGCCGAACACTAGCGGGAGATAGCACAGATACGCAGTATTTT
CDR3: CASSRTLAGDSTDTQYF
size: few
D: TRBD2
J: TRBJ2-3
V: TRBV4-2

DNA: TGTGCCAGCTCACCACCCCGGGACTTCTCCTACAATGAGCAGTTCTTC
CDR3: CASSPPRDFSYNEQFF
size: few
D: NA
J: TRBJ2-1
V: TRBV18

DNA: TGCGCCAGCAGCCAAGGACAGGGGATTGACACTGAAGCTCTCTTT
CDR3: CASSQGQGIDTEALF
size: NA
D: TRBD1
J: TRBJ1-1
V: TRBV4-1

DNA: TGTGCCAGCAGCTACGACACCCGTTCCTACGAGCAGTACTTC
CDR3: CASSYDTRSYEQYF
size: many
D: NA
J: TRBJ2-7
V: TRBV3-1

DNA: TGTGCCAGCAGCTTAGGTTCGCCTGGGTCTGGAAACACCATATATTTT
CDR3: CASSLGSPGSGNTIYF
size: NA
D: NA
J: TRBJ1-3
V: TRBV7-2

DNA: TGTGCCACCAGCAGAGGTGTGGACGCGACCTATGGCTACACCTTC
CDR3: CATSRGVDATYGYTF
size: few
D: NA
J: TRBJ1-2
V: TRBV15

DNA: TGTGCCAGCAGTTTAAGGATCCGGGGAGACTACGAGCAGTACTTC
CDR3: CASSLRIRGDYEQYF
size: many
D: NA
J: TRBJ2-7
V: TRBV12-3/TRBV12-4

DNA: TGCAGTGCGATAATCTCAACGGGACACACGCAAGAGACCCAGTACTTC
CDR3: CSAIISTGHTQETQYF
size: many
D: NA
J: TRBJ2-5
V: TRBV20-1

DNA: TGTGCCAGCACCTCAGGGAGCTTAGCTAACTATGGCTACACCTTC
CDR3: CASTSGSLANYGYTF
size: many
D: NA
J: TRBJ1-2
V: TRBV28

DNA: TGTGCTAGTGCCTTACAGGGGGGAAGGACTGAAGCTTTCTTT
CDR3: CASALQGGRTEAFF
size: many
D: TRBD1
J: TRBJ1-1
V: TRBV12-5

DNA: TGTGCCAGCAGCTTGGGGACAGGGAACACCTACGAGCAGTACTTC
CDR3: CASSLGTGNTYEQYF
size: NA
D: TRBD1
J: TRBJ2-7
V: TRBV11-2

DNA: TGTGCTAGCAGCTTAGTGAGGGACAGGTACCAAGAGACCCAGTACTTC
CDR3: CASSLVRDRYQETQYF
size: NA
D: TRBD1
J: TRBJ2-5
V: TRBV7-7

DNA: TGTGCCAGCAGCTTCCAGACCCATGGGACCGGGGAGCTGTTTTTT
CDR3: CASSFQTHGTGELFF
size: NA
D: NA
J: TRBJ2-2
V: TRBV11-2

DNA: TGTGCCAGCAGCTTAGGGGGACGACGCACAGATACGCAGTATTTT
CDR3: CASSLGGRRTDTQYF
size: many
D: NA
J: TRBJ2-3
V: TRBV7-2

DNA: TGCAGTGCTAATAGTTTGACGGCTAGCAAAGAGACCCAGTACTTC
CDR3: CSANSLTASKETQYF
size: many
D: NA
J: TRBJ2-5
V: TRBV20-1

DNA: TGTGCCAGCAGGGGCGGGACGTATAGCAATCAGCCCCAGCATTTT
CDR3: CASRGGTYSNQPQHF
size: many
D: NA
J: TRBJ1-5
V: TRBV6-1

DNA: TGTGCCAGCAGCGTAGAGGGGGGGGGCTCCAACACTGAAGCTTTCTTT
CDR3: CASSVEGGGSNTEAFF
size: many
D: NA
J: TRBJ1-1
V: TRBV9

DNA: TGTGCCAGCAGTTACTTTTCGGACAACCACAATGAGCAGTTCTTC
CDR3: CASSYFSDNHNEQFF
size: many
D: NA
J: TRBJ2-1
V: TRBV6-6

DNA: TGTGCCAGCAGTTTAGAACATGGGGCAGAGACCCAGTACTTC
CDR3: CASSLEHGAETQYF
size: few
D: NA
J: TRBJ2-5
V: TRBV12-3/TRBV12-4

DNA: TGTGCCAGCAGCCGAGCCCCCCCGGGGCTAGATACGCAGTATTTT
CDR3: CASSRAPPGLDTQYF
size: many
D: NA
J: TRBJ2-3
V: TRBV2

DNA: TGTGCCAGCAGCTCCGGACAGGTGGGGTCCTACGAGCAGTACTTC
CDR3: CASSSGQVGSYEQYF
size: few
D: TRBD1
J: TRBJ2-7
V: TRBV7-6

DNA: TGCAGTGCTCGAGCGGGAGGGCTTTACGAGCAGTACTTC
CDR3: CSARAGGLYEQYF
size: many
D: TRBD2
J: TRBJ2-7
V: TRBV20-1